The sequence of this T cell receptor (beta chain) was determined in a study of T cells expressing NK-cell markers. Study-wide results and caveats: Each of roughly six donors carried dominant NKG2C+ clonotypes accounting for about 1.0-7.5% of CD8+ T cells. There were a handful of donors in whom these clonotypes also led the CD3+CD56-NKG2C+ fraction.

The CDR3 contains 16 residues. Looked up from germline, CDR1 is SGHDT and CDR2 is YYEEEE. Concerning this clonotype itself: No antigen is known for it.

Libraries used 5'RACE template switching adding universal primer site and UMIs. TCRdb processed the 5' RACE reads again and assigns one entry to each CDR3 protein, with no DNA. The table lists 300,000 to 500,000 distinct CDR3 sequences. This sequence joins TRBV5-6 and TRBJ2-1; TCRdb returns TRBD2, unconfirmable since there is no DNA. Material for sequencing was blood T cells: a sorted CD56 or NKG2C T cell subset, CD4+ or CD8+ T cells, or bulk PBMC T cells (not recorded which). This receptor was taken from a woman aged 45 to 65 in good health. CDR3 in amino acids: CASSSRLAGGGNEQFF.